This T cell receptor beta chain was found in a study of STAT3 mutations in large granular lymphocyte leukemia. Findings of the study overall: In some patients, a small highly pathogenic clone possibly went undetected. In T-cell large granular lymphocyte leukemia, about half of patients showed multiple immunodominant subclonotypes.

After removal of 3 bases from V and 8 bases from J, the junction contained 1 base not matched to a gene. This CDR3 comprises 13 residues. In germline, CDR1 is SGHRS, CDR2 YFSETQ. For this clone: Its antigen is currently unknown.

This table comes from immunoSEQ multiplex PCR, and its TCRdb copy is limited to in-frame clones, with some not included. The data show about 12,000 clones, roughly three quarters seen once. The sequence came from a man between 60 and 70 years old with T-cell large granular lymphocyte leukemia. Some clones in this sample may be carry-over from other donors' samples. The V and J genes are TRBV5-1 and TRBJ2-1; 11 bases align to TRBD2. Sample: peripheral blood mononuclear cells. CDR3 coding DNA: TGCGCCAGCAGCTCGGGACTAGCGGATGAGCAGTTCTTC. Translated: CASSSGLADEQFF.